Sequencing of this T cell receptor (beta chain) was carried out in a study of blood T cells in healthy people across ages. Overall study findings and caveats: Long-lived donors exceeded aged donors in naive CD4+ cells and diversity. No conclusive comparison of naive versus antigen-experienced cells was possible with unsorted PBMCs. Diversity estimates from one million T cells were considered underestimates.

Next came a second PCR, run for about 6 to 12 cycles, which used a sample-barcoded 5' primer along with a J-beta primer mix. TCRdb analysed the 5' RACE reads with MiXCR anew, one entry per CDR3 protein. The data hold about 1.8 million distinct CDR3 sequences, with 49% observed a single time. Researchers report isolating at least 6 million PBMCs per sample. CDR1 is LGHNA, CDR2 YNFKEQ, per germline. Between the trimmed V and J ends, which lost 0 bases and 11 bases, there was a span of 22 bases. The CDR3 has 16 residues. About this clonotype itself: The antigen remains unidentified.

The chain couples TRBV4-2 to TRBJ2-5, with D hard to call. Sequencing was performed on blood. The sequence was collected from a woman aged 40-49 years in good health. In DNA, the CDR3 is TGTGCCAGCAGCCAAGATCCGGGCACGAATTACAATGAGCAGTACTTC. Translation: CASSQDPGTNYNEQYF.